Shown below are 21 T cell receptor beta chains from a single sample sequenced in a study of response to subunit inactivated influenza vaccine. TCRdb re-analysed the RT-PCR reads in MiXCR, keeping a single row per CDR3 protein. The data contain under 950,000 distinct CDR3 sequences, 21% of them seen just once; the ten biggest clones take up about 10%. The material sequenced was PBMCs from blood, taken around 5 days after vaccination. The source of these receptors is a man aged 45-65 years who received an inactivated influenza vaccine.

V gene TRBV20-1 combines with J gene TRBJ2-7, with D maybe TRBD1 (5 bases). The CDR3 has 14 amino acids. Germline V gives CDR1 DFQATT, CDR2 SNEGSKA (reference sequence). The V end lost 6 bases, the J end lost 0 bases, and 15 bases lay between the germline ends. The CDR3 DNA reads TGCAGTGCCCGAAGGGGAATGAGCTCCTACGAGCAGTACTTC. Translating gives CSARRGMSSYEQYF.

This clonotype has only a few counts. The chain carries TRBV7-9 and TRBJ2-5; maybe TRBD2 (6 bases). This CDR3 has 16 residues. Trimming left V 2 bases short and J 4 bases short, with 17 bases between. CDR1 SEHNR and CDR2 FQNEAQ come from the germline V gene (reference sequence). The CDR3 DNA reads TGTGCCAGCAGCTTAAACGCCGGGGGTGCCGCAGAGACCCAGTACTTC. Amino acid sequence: CASSLNAGGAAETQYF.

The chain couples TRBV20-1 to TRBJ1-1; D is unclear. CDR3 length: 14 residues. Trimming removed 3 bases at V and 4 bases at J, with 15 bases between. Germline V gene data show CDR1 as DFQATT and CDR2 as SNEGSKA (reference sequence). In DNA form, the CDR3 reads TGCAGTGCTAGCCCAGACGTAGTGGGCACTGAAGCTTTCTTT. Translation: CSASPDVVGTEAFF.

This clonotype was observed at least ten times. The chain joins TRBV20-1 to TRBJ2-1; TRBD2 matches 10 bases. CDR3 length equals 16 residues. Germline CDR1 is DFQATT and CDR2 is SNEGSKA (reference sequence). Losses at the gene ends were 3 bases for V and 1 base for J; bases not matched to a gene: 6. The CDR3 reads CSASSSGGRSYNEQFF. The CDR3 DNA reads TGCAGTGCTAGCTCTAGCGGGGGCCGTTCCTACAATGAGCAGTTCTTC.

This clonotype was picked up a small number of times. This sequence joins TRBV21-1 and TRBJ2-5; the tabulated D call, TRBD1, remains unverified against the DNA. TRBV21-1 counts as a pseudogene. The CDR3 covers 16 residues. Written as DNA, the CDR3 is TGTGCCAGCAGCCGGCGTTTGGAGCGTCAGGGAGAGACCCAGTACTTC. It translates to CASSRRLERQGETQYF.

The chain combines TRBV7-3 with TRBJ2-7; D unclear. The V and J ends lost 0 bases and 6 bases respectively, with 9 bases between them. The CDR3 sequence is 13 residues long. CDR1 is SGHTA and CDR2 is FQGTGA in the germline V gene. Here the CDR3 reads CASSLTGLGEQYF. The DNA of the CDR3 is TGTGCCAGCAGCTTAACGGGGTTGGGCGAGCAGTACTTC. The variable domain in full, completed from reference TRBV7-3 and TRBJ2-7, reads GAGVSQTPSNKVTEKGKYVELRCDPISGHTALYWYRQSLGQGPEFLIYFQGTGAADDSGLPNDRFFAVRPEGSVSTLKIQRTERGDSAVYLCASSLTGLGEQYFGPGTRLTVT.

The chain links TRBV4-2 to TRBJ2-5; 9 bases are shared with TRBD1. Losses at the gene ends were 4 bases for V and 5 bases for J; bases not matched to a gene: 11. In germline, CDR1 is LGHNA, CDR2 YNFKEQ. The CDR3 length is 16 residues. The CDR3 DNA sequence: TGTGCCAGCAGCCCGCAGACAGGGGGAACTACGGAGACCCAGTACTTC. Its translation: CASSPQTGGTTETQYF.

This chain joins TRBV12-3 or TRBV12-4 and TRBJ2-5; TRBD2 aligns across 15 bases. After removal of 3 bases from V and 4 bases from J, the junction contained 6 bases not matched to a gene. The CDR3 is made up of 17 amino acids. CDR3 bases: TGTGCCAGCAGTTTTGGACTAGCGGGAGGGGTCGTAGAGACCCAGTACTTC. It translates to CASSFGLAGGVVETQYF.

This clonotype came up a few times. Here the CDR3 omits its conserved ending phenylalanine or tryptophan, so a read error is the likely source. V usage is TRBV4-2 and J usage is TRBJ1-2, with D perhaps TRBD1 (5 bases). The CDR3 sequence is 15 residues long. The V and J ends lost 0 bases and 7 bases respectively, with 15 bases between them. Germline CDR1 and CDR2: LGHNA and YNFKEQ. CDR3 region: CASSQDTGRLGGYTS. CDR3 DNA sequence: TGTGCCAGCAGCCAAGATACAGGAAGATTGGGTGGCTACACCTCC.

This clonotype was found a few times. CDR3 amino acids: CASSQTTGGGETQYF. The CDR3 nucleotides read TGCGCCAGCAGCCAAACTACAGGGGGGGGAGAGACCCAGTACTTC. The chain links TRBV4-3 to TRBJ2-5; TRBD1 might be the D (8 bases). Trimming removed 2 bases at V and 4 bases at J, with 14 bases between. The CDR3 is 15 residues long. CDR1 is LGHNA and CDR2 is YSLEER in the germline V gene.

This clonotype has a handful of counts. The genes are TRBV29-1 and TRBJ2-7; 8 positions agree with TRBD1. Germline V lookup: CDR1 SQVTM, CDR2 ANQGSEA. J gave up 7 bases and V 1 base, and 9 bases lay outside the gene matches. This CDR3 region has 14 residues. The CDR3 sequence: CSVEVKGQGKEQYF. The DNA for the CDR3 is TGCAGCGTTGAAGTAAAAGGACAGGGTAAGGAGCAGTACTTC.

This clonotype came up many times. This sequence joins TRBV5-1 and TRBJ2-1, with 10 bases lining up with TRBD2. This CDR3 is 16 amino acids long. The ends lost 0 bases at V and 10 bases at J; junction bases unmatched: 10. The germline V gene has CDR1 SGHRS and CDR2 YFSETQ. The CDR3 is CASSLAAASGRGEQFF. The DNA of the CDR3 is TGCGCCAGCAGCTTGGCCGCGGCTAGCGGGAGAGGGGAGCAGTTCTTC.

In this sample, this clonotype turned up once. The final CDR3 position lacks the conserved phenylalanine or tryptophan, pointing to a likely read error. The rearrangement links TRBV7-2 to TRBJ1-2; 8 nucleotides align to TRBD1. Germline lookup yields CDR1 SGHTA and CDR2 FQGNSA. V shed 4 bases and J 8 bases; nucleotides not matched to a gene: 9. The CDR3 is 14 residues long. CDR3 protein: CASSSDRAQRGYTS. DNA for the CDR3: TGTGCCAGCAGCTCGGACAGGGCGCAACGCGGCTACACCTCC.

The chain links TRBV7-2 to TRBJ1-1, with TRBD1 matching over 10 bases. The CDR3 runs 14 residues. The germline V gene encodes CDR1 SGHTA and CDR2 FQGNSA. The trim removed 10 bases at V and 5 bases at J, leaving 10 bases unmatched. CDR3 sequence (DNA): TGTGCCACACTTCAGGACAGGGGGAGAACTGAAGCTTTCTTT. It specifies CATLQDRGRTEAFF.

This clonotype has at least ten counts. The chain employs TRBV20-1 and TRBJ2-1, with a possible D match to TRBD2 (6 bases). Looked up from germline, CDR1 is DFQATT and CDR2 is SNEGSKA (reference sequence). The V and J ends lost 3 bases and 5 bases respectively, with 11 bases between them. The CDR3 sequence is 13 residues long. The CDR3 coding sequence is TGCAGTGCTAGTGGTAGCGGTCACAATGAGCAGTTCTTC. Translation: CSASGSGHNEQFF.

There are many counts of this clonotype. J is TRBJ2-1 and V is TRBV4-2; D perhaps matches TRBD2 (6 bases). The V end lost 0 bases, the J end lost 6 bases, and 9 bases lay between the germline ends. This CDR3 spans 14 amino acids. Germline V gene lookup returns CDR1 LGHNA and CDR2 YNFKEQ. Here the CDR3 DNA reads TGTGCCAGCAGCCAAGAGAGGACTATCAATGAGCAGTTCTTC. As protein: CASSQERTINEQFF.

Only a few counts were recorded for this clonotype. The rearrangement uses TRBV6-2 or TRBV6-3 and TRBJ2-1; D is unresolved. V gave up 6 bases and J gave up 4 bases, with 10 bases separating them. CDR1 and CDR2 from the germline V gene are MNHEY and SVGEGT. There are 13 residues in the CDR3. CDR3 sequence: CASRWMGYNEQFF. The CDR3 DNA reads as TGTGCCAGCAGGTGGATGGGGTACAATGAGCAGTTCTTC.

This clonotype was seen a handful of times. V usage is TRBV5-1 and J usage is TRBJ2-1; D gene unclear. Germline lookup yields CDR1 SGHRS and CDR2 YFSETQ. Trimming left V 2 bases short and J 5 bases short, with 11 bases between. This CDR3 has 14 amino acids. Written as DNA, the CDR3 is TGCGCCAGCAGCTTAGGCTCAAATGACAATGAGCAGTTCTTC. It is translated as CASSLGSNDNEQFF. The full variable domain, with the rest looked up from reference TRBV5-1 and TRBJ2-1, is KAGVTQTPRYLIKTRGQQVTLSCSPISGHRSVSWYQQTPGQGLQFLFEYFSETQRNKGNFPGRFSGRQFSNSRSEMNVSTLELGDSALYLCASSLGSNDNEQFFGPGTRLTVL.

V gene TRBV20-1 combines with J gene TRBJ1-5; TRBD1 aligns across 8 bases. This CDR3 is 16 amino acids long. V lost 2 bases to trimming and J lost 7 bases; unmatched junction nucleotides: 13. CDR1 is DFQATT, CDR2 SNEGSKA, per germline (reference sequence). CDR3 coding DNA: TGCAGTGCTAGACCACAGGGGGGTACGGCCAGGCAGCCCCAGCATTTT. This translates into CSARPQGGTARQPQHF.

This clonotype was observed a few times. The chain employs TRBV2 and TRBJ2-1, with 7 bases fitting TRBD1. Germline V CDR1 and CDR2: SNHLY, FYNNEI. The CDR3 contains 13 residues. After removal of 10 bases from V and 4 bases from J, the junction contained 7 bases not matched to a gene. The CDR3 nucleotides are TGTGCCATCGACAGGGCGAAATACAATGAGCAGTTCTTC. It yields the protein CAIDRAKYNEQFF.

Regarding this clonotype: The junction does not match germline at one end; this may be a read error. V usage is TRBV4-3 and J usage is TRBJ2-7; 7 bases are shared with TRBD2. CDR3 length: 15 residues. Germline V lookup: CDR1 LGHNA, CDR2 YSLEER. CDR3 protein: CVSSQDSGGSYEQYF. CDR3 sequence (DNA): TGCGTCAGCAGCCAAGATTCGGGGGGTAGTTACGAGCAGTACTTC.